The sequence of this T cell receptor beta chain was determined in a study of monozygotic twins with inflammatory bowel disease. Germline values: CDR1 SNHLY, CDR2 FYNNEI. The CDR3 sequence is 12 residues long. Following a re-call of the 5' RACE reads, TCRdb has one entry per CDR3 protein and lacks DNA. Its clone listing holds more than 95,000 distinct CDR3 sequences. Sequencing used blood. This sequence originates from a human donor with ulcerative colitis or Crohn's disease, or a healthy co-twin of an affected twin (not recorded which). V gene TRBV2 combines with J gene TRBJ2-2; TCRdb returns TRBD2, unconfirmable since there is no DNA. The CDR3 sequence: CASSVREGELFF.